These T cell receptor beta chains were read from a single sample in a study of control samples from healthy donors and cancer patients. Generated by immunoSEQ multiplex PCR, the TCRdb table keeps only in-frame clones and is missing some. The sample records about 70,000 clones, over 65% being singletons. Sequencing was done on a sample of PBMCs. The source of these receptors is a woman in her forties or fifties with lung cancer. Each CDR3 is given with its conserved first and last residue. The D gene is left open where the match is weak. Size is stated for part of the rows, as once, few or many counts, or as a class when the clone is expanded.

d_call	clone_size	v_call	j_call	cdr3_nt	cdr3_aa
.	.	TRBV7-2	TRBJ1-1	TGTGCCAGCACCCAACACATGAACACTGAAGCTTTCTTT	CASTQHMNTEAFF
.	few	TRBV2	TRBJ2-7	TGTGCCAGCAGTGAGGGAGAAAGGGAAGTGTACGAGCAGTACTTC	CASSEGEREVYEQYF
TRBD1	.	TRBV29-1	TRBJ1-1	TGCAGCGTGGCGGGACAGGTGAACACTGAAGCTTTCTTT	CSVAGQVNTEAFF
.	.	TRBV7-5	TRBJ1-1	TGTGCCAGAAGCCGACGGGGATTCGAGACTGAAGCTTTCTTT	CARSRRGFETEAFF
.	.	TRBV14	TRBJ1-2	TGTGCCAGCAGCCCCCAGCAGGGGTATGGCTACACCTTC	CASSPQQGYGYTF
TRBD1	.	TRBV2	TRBJ1-5	TGTGCCAGCAGTGTGGACAGGATCAATCAGCCCCAGCATTTT	CASSVDRINQPQHF
TRBD1	once	TRBV6-2/TRBV6-3	TRBJ2-3	TGTGCCAGCAGCCCCTCCCAAGGGGGCGTAGCAGATACGCAGTATTTT	CASSPSQGGVADTQYF
TRBD1	.	TRBV18	TRBJ2-7	TGTGCCAGCTCACAGAGGGCAGGGGGAGAGTACGAGCAGTACTTC	CASSQRAGGEYEQYF
.	.	TRBV6-1	TRBJ1-1	TGTGCCAGCAGTGAAAGAAGGACTGAAGCTTTCTTT	CASSERRTEAFF
TRBD2	.	TRBV11-3	TRBJ2-7	TGTGCCAGCAGCCGGACTAGCGTCTACGAGCAGTACTTC	CASSRTSVYEQYF
TRBD1	.	TRBV6-2/TRBV6-3	TRBJ2-7	TGTGCCAGCAGTTACCGACAGGGTGGCGACGAGCAGTACTTC	CASSYRQGGDEQYF
.	once	TRBV11-3	TRBJ1-1	TGTGCCAGCAGCTTTGAGGCAGGGCATGAAGCTTTCTTT	CASSFEAGHEAFF
.	.	TRBV7-2	TRBJ1-1	TGTGCCAGCAGAATAAATACGAACACTGAAGCTTTCTTT	CASRINTNTEAFF
.	.	TRBV6-5	TRBJ1-2	TGTGCCAGCAGTTTTGACATGACTAACTATGGCTACACCTTC	CASSFDMTNYGYTF
.	once	TRBV29-1	TRBJ2-3	TGCAGCGTTACAGGGGGAGGGGGGTTGGATACGCAGTATTTT	CSVTGGGGLDTQYF
TRBD1	.	TRBV6-2/TRBV6-3	TRBJ1-5	TGTGCCAGCAGTTATACGACCGGACAGGGACGGGGCAATCAGCCCCAGCATTTT	CASSYTTGQGRGNQPQHF
.	.	TRBV12-3/TRBV12-4	TRBJ1-1	TGTGCCAGCAGTTGGGGGGCAACTGAAGCTTTCTTT	CASSWGATEAFF
TRBD1	.	TRBV10-3	TRBJ1-3	TGTGCCATCAGTGACCGGACAGGGGCGATATTACAGGGAAACACCATATATTTT	CAISDRTGAILQGNTIYF
.	.	TRBV28	TRBJ1-2	TGTGCCAGCATCTCTAGAGGGACGAACTATGGCTACACCTTC	CASISRGTNYGYTF
.	.	TRBV27	TRBJ2-1	TGTGCCAGCAGTTCTACCGTACCCTACTCCTACAATGAGCAGTTCTTC	CASSSTVPYSYNEQFF
.	.	TRBV18	TRBJ1-1	TGTGCCAGCTCACCTCGCTCTACGCGAGATGAAGCTTTCTTT	CASSPRSTRDEAFF
TRBD1	.	TRBV27	TRBJ1-6	TGTGCCAGCACCCAGGACAGGGTAGGGAATTCACCCCTCCACTTT	CASTQDRVGNSPLHF
TRBD1	.	TRBV28	TRBJ1-2	TGTGCCAGCAGTTTACCACAGGGGGCGCAAGGCTACACCTTC	CASSLPQGAQGYTF
.	.	TRBV5-1	TRBJ1-1	TGCGCCAGCAGCTGGTGGGGTAGGGGGAACACTGAAGCTTTCTTT	CASSWWGRGNTEAFF
TRBD1	.	TRBV29-1	TRBJ1-1	TGCAGCGTTGGAGACAGGGGAACTGAAGCTTTCTTT	CSVGDRGTEAFF
TRBD1	.	TRBV29-1	TRBJ1-5	TGCAGCGTTAGGACAGGGCACAATCAGCCCCAGCATTTT	CSVRTGHNQPQHF
.	.	TRBV5-1	TRBJ2-7	TGCGCCAGCAGCTTGGAAGGGAGTCCCTACGAGCAGTACTTC	CASSLEGSPYEQYF
TRBD1	.	TRBV2	TRBJ1-2	TGTGCCAGCAGTCCTACAGGGGCGCCTAACTATGGCTACACCTTC	CASSPTGAPNYGYTF
.	.	TRBV5-1	TRBJ1-1	TGCGCCAGCAGCTTGGCCCGGGGCATGAACACTGAAGCTTTCTTT	CASSLARGMNTEAFF
.	.	TRBV5-5	TRBJ1-1	TGTGCCAGCAGCTTGATCGCAGGGAACACTGAAGCTTTCTTT	CASSLIAGNTEAFF
.	.	TRBV29-1	TRBJ1-4	TGCAGCGTTGGGCAGGGAAGGAATGAAAAACTGTTTTTT	CSVGQGRNEKLFF
.	.	TRBV29-1	TRBJ2-7	TGCAGCGTTGACGCAGGGGCTTCGCAGTACTTC	CSVDAGASQYF
TRBD2	.	TRBV11-3	TRBJ2-3	TGTGCCAGCAGCTTCGGACTAGCGGGAACCCAGGATACGCAGTATTTT	CASSFGLAGTQDTQYF
TRBD2	.	TRBV2	TRBJ2-3	TGTGCCAGCAGTGAATGGCCTAGCGGGGGGCAGGCAGATACGCAGTATTTT	CASSEWPSGGQADTQYF
TRBD1	.	TRBV12-3/TRBV12-4	TRBJ1-1	TGTGCCAGCACTCTATCCCGGACAGGTGAAGCTTTCTTT	CASTLSRTGEAFF
.	.	TRBV30	TRBJ1-2	TGTGCCTGGAGTGTACAAGGCCTTGGCTACACCTTC	CAWSVQGLGYTF
.	.	TRBV4-3	TRBJ1-1	TGCGCCAGCAGCCAAGAAGGCTCGAACACTGAAGCTTTCTTT	CASSQEGSNTEAFF
.	.	TRBV11-1	TRBJ1-1	TGTGCCAGCAGCTTTCAATCAGGGGTTCTAACTGAAGCTTTCTTT	CASSFQSGVLTEAFF
.	few	TRBV6-5	TRBJ2-7	TGTGCCAGCAGTTACTCGTTCCAGAGCGAGCAGTACTTC	CASSYSFQSEQYF
.	.	TRBV13	TRBJ2-3	TGTGCCAGCAGCTTCGAGGGCACAGATACGCAGTATTTT	CASSFEGTDTQYF
.	.	TRBV29-1	TRBJ1-1	TGCAGCGGGGGACATAGGAGGGGCGGAGACACTGAAGCTTTCTTT	CSGGHRRGGDTEAFF
TRBD2	.	TRBV7-3	TRBJ2-3	TGTGCCAGCAGCTTAATCCCGACTAGCGGGGGCCGCACAGATACGCAGTATTTT	CASSLIPTSGGRTDTQYF
.	.	TRBV7-2	TRBJ2-1	TGTGCCAGCAGCTCGCACAATGAGCAGTTCTTC	CASSSHNEQFF